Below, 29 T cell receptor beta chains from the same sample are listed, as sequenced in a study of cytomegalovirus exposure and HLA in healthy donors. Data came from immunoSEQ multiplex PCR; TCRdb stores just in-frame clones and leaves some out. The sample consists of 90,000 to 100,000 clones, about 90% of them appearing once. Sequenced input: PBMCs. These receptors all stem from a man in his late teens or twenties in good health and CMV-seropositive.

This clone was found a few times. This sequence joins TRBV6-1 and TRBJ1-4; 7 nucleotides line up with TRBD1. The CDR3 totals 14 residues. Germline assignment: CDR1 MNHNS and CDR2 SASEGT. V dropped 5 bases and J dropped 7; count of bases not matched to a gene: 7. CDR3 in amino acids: CASSLRGEAEKLFF. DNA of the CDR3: TGTGCCAGCAGTCTCAGGGGGGAGGCTGAAAAACTGTTTTTT.

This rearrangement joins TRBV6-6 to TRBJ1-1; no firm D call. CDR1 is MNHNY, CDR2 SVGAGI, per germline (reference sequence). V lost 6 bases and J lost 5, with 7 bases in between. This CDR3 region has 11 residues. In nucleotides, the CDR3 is TGTGCCAGCAGCCGGGATACTGAAGCTTTCTTT. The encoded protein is CASSRDTEAFF.

The CDR3 loop is CASSRDRDEQYF. CDR3 in DNA: TGTGCCAGCAGCCGGGACAGGGACGAGCAGTACTTC. The chain employs TRBV11-3 and TRBJ2-7; 9 bases agree with TRBD1. CDR3 length: 12 residues. The germline gives CDR1 SGHNT, CDR2 YENEEA. The V segment lost 5 bases and the J segment 5 bases; nucleotides outside the gene matches: 1.

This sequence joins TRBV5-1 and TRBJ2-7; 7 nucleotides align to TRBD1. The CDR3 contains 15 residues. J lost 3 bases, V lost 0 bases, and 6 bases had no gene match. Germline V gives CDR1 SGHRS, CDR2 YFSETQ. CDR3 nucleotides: TGCGCCAGCAGCTTGGAGGGGGCCCCTGGCTACGAGCAGTACTTC. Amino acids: CASSLEGAPGYEQYF.

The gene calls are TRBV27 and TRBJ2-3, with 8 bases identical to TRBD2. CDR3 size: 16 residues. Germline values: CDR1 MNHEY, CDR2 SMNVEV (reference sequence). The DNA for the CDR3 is TGTGCTAGTCTGGCGGGGGGCTTCTCTAGCACAGATACGCAGTATTTT. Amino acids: CASLAGGFSSTDTQYF.

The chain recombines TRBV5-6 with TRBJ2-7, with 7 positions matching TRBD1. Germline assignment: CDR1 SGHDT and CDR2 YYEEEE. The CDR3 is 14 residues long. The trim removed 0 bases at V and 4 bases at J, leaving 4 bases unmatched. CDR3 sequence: CASSLGGGPYEQYF. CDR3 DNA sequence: TGTGCCAGCAGCTTGGGAGGGGGCCCTTACGAGCAGTACTTC.

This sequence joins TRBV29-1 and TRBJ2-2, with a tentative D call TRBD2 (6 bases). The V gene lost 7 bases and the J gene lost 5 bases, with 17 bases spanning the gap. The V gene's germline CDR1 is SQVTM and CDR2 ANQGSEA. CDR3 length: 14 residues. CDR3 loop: CSAAHGGQTGELFF. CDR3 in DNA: TGCAGCGCAGCGCACGGGGGTCAAACCGGGGAGCTGTTTTTT.

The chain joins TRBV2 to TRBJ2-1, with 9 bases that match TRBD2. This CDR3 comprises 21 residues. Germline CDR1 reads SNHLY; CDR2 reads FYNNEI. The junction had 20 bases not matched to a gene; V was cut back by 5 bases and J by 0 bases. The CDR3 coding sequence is TGTGCCAGCAGTAACTCGCCTACGTATAGCGGGGGCCTCGGCTCCTACAATGAGCAGTTCTTC. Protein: CASSNSPTYSGGLGSYNEQFF.

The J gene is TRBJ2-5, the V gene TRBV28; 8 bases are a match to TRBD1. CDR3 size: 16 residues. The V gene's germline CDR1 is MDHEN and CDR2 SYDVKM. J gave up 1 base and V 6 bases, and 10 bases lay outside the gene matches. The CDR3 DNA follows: TGTGCCAGCAGCTTTCCGAAGGGGACAGGCCAAGAGACCCAGTACTTC. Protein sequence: CASSFPKGTGQETQYF.

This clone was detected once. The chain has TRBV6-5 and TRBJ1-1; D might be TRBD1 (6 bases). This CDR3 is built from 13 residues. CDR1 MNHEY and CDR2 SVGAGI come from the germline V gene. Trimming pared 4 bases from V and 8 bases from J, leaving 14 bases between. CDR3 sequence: CASSFPGQSEAFF. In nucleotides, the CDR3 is TGTGCCAGCAGTTTCCCCGGACAGAGCGAAGCTTTCTTT.

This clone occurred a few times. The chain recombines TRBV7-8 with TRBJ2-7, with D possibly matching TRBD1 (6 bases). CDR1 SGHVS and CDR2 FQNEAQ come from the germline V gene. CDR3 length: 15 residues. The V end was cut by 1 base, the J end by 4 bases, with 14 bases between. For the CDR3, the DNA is TGTGCCAGCAGCTTAGTTGGTGGGACATCTTACGAGCAGTACTTC. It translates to CASSLVGGTSYEQYF.

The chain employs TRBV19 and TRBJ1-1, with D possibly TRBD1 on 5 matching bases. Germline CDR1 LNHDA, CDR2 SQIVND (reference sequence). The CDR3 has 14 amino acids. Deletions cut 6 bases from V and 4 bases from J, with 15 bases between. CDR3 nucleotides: TGTGCCAGTAGGACGAGCAGGGCAGGCACTGAAGCTTTCTTT. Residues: CASRTSRAGTEAFF.

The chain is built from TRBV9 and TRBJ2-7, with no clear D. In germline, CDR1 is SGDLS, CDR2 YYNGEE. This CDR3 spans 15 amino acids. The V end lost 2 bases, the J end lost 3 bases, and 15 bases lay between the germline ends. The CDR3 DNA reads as TGTGCCAGCAGCGTTTCAACCGGAGCAGTCTACGAGCAGTACTTC. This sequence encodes CASSVSTGAVYEQYF.

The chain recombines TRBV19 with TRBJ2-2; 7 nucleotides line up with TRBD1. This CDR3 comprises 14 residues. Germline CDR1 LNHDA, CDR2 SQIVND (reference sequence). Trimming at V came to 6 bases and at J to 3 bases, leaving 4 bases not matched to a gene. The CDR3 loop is CASSPGQDTGELFF. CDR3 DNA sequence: TGTGCCAGTAGCCCTGGACAGGACACCGGGGAGCTGTTTTTT.

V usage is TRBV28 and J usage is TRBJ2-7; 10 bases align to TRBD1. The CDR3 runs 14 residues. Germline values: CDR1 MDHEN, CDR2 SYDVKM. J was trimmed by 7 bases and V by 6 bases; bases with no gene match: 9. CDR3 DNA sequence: TGTGCCAGCAGAGGAGGACAGGGGGTCAGAGAGCAGTACTTC. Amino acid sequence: CASRGGQGVREQYF.

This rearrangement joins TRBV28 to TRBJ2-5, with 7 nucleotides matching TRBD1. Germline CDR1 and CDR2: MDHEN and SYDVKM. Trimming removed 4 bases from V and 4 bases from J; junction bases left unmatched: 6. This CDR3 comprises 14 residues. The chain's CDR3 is CASSSPGQSETQYF. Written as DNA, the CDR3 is TGTGCCAGCAGTTCACCGGGACAGTCAGAGACCCAGTACTTC.

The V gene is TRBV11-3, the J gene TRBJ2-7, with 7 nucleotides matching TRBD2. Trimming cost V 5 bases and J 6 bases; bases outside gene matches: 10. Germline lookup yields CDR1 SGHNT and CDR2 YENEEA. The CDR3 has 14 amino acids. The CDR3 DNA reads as TGTGCCAGCAGCACTAGGTTAGGGGAGGGCGAGCAGTACTTC. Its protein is CASSTRLGEGEQYF.

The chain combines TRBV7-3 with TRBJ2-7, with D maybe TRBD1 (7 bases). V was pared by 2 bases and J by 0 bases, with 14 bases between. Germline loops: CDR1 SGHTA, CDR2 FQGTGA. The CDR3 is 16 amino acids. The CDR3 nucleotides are TGTGCCAGCAGCTTAGGAGGGGGCGCCCCCTCCTACGAGCAGTACTTC. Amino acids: CASSLGGGAPSYEQYF.

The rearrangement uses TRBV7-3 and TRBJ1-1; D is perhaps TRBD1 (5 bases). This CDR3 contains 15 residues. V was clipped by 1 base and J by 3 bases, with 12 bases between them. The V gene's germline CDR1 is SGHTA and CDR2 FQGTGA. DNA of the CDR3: TGTGCCAGCAGCTTAAGGGGGGGGAAGGACACTGAAGCTTTCTTT. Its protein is CASSLRGGKDTEAFF.

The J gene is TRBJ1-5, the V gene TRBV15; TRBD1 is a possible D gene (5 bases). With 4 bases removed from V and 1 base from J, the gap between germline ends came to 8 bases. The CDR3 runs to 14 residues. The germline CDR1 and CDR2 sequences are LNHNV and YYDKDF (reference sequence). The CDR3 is CATSTGESNQPQHF. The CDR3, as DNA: TGTGCCACCAGCACGGGGGAAAGCAATCAGCCCCAGCATTTT.

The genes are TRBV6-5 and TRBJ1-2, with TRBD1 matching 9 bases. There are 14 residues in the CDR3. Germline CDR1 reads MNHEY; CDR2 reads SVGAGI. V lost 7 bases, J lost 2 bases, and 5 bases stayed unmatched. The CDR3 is CASNRQGGNYGYTF. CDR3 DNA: TGTGCCAGCAACCGACAGGGGGGGAACTATGGCTACACCTTC.

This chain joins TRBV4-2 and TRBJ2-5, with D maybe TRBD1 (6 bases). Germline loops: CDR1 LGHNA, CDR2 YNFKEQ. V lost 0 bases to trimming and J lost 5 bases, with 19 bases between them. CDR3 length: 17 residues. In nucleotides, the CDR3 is TGTGCCAGCAGCCAAGATCCGGGCAGGGGATGGACGGAGACCCAGTACTTC. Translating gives CASSQDPGRGWTETQYF.

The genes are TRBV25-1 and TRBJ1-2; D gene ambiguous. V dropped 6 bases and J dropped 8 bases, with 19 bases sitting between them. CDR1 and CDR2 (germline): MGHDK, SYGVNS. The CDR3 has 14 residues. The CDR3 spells CASSSEGGVTGYTF. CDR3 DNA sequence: TGTGCCAGCAGCTCTGAAGGAGGCGTCACCGGCTACACCTTC.

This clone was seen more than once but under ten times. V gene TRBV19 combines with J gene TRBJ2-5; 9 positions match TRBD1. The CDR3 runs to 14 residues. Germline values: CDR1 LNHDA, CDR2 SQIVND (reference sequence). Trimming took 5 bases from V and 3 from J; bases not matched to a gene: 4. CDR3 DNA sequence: TGTGCCAGTAGTCGTCGGACAGGGGAAGAGACCCAGTACTTC. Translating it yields CASSRRTGEETQYF.

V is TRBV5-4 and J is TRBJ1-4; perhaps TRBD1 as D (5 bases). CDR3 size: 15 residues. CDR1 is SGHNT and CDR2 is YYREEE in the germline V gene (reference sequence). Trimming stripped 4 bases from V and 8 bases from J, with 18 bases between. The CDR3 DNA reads TGTGCCAGCAGCGACCGGGGAGGGGTCAGGGAAAAACTGTTTTTT. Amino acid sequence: CASSDRGGVREKLFF.

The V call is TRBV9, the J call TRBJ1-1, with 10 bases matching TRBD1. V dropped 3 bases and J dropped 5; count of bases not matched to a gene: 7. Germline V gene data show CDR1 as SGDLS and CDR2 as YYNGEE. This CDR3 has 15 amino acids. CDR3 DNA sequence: TGTGCCAGCAGCGGTGACAGGGGGCGAATGACTGAAGCTTTCTTT. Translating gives CASSGDRGRMTEAFF.

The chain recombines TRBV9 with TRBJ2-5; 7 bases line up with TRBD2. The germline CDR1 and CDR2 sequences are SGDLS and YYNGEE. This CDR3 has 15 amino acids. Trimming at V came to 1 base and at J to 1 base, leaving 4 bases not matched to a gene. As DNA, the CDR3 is TGTGCCAGCAGCGTATGGGGGGGTCGCCAAGAGACCCAGTACTTC. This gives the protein CASSVWGGRQETQYF.

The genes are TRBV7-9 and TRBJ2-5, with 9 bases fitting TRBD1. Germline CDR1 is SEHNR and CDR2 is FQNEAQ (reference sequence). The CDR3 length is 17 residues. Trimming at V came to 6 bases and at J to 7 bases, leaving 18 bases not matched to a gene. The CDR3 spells CASRSTETGGFSATQYF. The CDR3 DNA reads TGTGCCAGCAGGTCAACCGAGACAGGGGGGTTTAGCGCGACCCAGTACTTC. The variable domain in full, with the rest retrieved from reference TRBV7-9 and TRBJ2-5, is DTGVSQNPRHKITKRGQNVTFRCDPISEHNRLYWYRQTLGQGPEFLTYFQNEAQLEKSRLLSDRFSAERPKGSFSTLEIQRTEQGDSAMYLCASRSTETGGFSATQYFGPGTRLLVL.

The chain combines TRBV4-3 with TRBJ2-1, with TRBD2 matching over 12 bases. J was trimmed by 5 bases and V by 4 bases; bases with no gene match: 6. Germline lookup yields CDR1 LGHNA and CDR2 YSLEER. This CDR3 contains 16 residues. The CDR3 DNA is TGCGCCAGCAGCCCCTCGACTAGCGGGAGTGACAATGAGCAGTTCTTC. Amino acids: CASSPSTSGSDNEQFF.